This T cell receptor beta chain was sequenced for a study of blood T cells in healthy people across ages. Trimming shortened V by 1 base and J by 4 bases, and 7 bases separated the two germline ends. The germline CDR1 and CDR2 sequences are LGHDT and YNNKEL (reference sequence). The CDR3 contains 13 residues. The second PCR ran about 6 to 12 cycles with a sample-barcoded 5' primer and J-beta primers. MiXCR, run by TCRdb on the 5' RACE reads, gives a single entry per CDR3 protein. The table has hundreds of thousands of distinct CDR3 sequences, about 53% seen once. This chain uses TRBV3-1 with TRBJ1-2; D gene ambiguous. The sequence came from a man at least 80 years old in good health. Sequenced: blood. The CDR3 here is CASSQVNSYGYTF. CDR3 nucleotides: TGTGCCAGCAGCCAAGTTAATAGCTATGGCTACACCTTC.